Reported below is one T cell receptor (beta chain). Its specificity is not known. Germline-derived CDR1 and CDR2 are MDHEN and SYDVKM. CDR3 length: 15 residues. Trimming shortened V by 4 bases and J by 6 bases, and 16 bases separated the two germline ends. Measured with immunoSEQ multiplex PCR; TCRdb has only the in-frame clones, and not every one. The sample carries over 15,000 clones, more than 75% recorded once. Samples were taken several times over chemoradiotherapy. These data originate in a study of chemoradiotherapy in HPV16-positive cancers. Study-level information: Candidate HPV-specific clones and shared TCR motifs came from two HPV16-positive patients. The study, taken as a whole, reports: The functional HPV-specific definition rests on just a couple of HPV16-positive patients. HPV-responsive T-cell expansion during chemoradiotherapy was linked to improved recurrence-free survival in HPV16-positive patients.

The chain couples TRBV28 to TRBJ1-5; D is possibly TRBD1 (6 bases). Collection of the sample occurred from a patient who underwent chemoradiotherapy. This clonotype was obtained from a human donor with HPV-associated anogenital cancer. CDR3 coding DNA: TGTGCCAGCAGTTCCCTCCAGGGGCGGAGTCAGCCCCAGCATTTT. It specifies CASSSLQGRSQPQHF.